One and the same sample provided the 31 T cell receptor beta chains below, sequenced in a study of T cells in localized non-small cell lung cancer. Repertoires were generated with immunoSEQ multiplex PCR, while TCRdb's copy carries only in-frame clones and drops some. The data contain around 26,000 clones, approximately 90% of them singletons. The specimen was peripheral blood, collected before any cancer treatment. All receptors derive from a female donor older than 55 with stage II squamous cell lung carcinoma.

This clone was observed a single time. This sequence joins TRBV11-2 and TRBJ1-2, with a tentative D call TRBD1 (6 bases). V lost 5 bases to trimming and J lost 4 bases, with 17 bases between them. The germline CDR1 and CDR2 sequences are SGHAT and FQNNGV. This CDR3 is 15 amino acids long. The chain's CDR3 is CASSITGQASYGYTF. For the CDR3, the DNA is TGTGCCAGCAGCATCACAGGGCAGGCGAGCTATGGCTACACCTTC.

V is TRBV5-5 and J is TRBJ2-6, with 8 bases that match TRBD1. Germline values: CDR1 SGHKS, CDR2 YYEKEE (reference sequence). The junction had 3 bases not matched to a gene; V was cut back by 1 base and J by 0 bases. This CDR3 contains 17 residues. The CDR3, as DNA: TGTGCCAGCAGCTTGACAGGGGGTGGCTCTGGGGCCAACGTCCTGACTTTC. It yields the protein CASSLTGGGSGANVLTF.

The chain carries TRBV18 and TRBJ2-7; D not certain. Germline values: CDR1 KGHSH, CDR2 LQKENI. This CDR3 region has 12 residues. The V end was cut by 4 bases, the J end by 5 bases, with 9 bases between. The chain's CDR3 is CASSQKGNEQYF. DNA of the CDR3: TGTGCCAGCTCACAAAAGGGTAACGAGCAGTACTTC.

The chain is built from TRBV7-9 and TRBJ2-1; no reliable D call. Germline-derived CDR1 and CDR2 are SEHNR and FQNEAQ (reference sequence). The CDR3 extends over 12 amino acids. Trimming removed 6 bases from V and 10 bases from J, with 13 bases in between. CDR3 DNA sequence: TGTGCCAGCAGAGCTACTGGGTTGGAGCAGTTCTTC. This gives the protein CASRATGLEQFF.

The chain combines TRBV11-2 with TRBJ2-3; 9 bases agree with TRBD2. This CDR3 is built from 18 residues. Germline V CDR1 and CDR2: SGHAT, FQNNGV. The ends lost 5 bases at V and 0 bases at J; junction bases unmatched: 12. In DNA form, the CDR3 reads TGTGCCAGCAGCCCCCGTCCGTCTAGCGGGGTTAGCACAGATACGCAGTATTTT. This encodes CASSPRPSSGVSTDTQYF.

The chain carries TRBV10-3 and TRBJ1-2; 7 bases agree with TRBD1. CDR1 is ENHRY, CDR2 SYGVKD, per germline. The CDR3 loop spans 13 amino acids. V was clipped by 6 bases and J by 4 bases; unmatched bases: 5. The CDR3 spells CAIRRQGGYGYTF. Here the CDR3 DNA reads TGTGCCATCAGACGACAGGGAGGCTATGGCTACACCTTC.

The V gene is TRBV7-2, the J gene TRBJ1-2; D is undetermined. The germline V and J ends were trimmed by 3 bases and 4 bases, with 15 bases remaining between them. Germline-derived CDR1 and CDR2 are SGHTA and FQGNSA. This CDR3 spans 15 amino acids. The chain's CDR3 is CASSFNPAGLYGYTF. For the CDR3, the DNA is TGTGCCAGCAGCTTTAACCCGGCAGGCCTCTATGGCTACACCTTC.

The genes are TRBV5-1 and TRBJ2-1, with 9 bases fitting TRBD1. The CDR3 totals 15 residues. CDR1 and CDR2 from the germline V gene are SGHRS and YFSETQ. Germline trimming cut 0 bases from V and 4 bases from J; bases unmatched to any gene: 2. DNA of the CDR3: TGCGCCAGCAGCTTGGTTGGACAGGGGTACAATGAGCAGTTCTTC. It encodes CASSLVGQGYNEQFF.

V and J are TRBV7-2 and TRBJ2-7; 15 bases are a match to TRBD2. This CDR3 has 15 amino acids. Germline trimming cut 2 bases from V and 6 bases from J; bases unmatched to any gene: 2. The germline CDR1 and CDR2 sequences are SGHTA and FQGNSA. The CDR3 coding sequence is TGTGCCAGCAGCTTACGGACTAGCGGGGGGGCCGAGCAGTACTTC. This encodes CASSLRTSGGAEQYF.

As DNA, the CDR3 is TGCGCCAGCAGCCATCCCGGACAAGGACACAATCAGCCCCAGCATTTT. This codes for CASSHPGQGHNQPQHF. The V gene is TRBV4-1, the J gene TRBJ1-5; TRBD1 might be the D (5 bases). In germline, CDR1 is MGHRA, CDR2 YSYEKL. V lost 3 bases, J lost 3 bases, and 15 bases lay in between. The CDR3 is 16 residues long.

CDR3 bases: TGTGCCAGCAGCTTAGCGACTAGCCCCAGCTCCTACGAGCAGTACTTC. It is translated as CASSLATSPSSYEQYF. The chain combines TRBV7-2 with TRBJ2-7; 7 bases fit TRBD2. Germline values: CDR1 SGHTA, CDR2 FQGNSA. The CDR3 has 16 residues. With V trimmed by 0 bases and J by 0 bases, 5 bases remained unmatched.

The rearrangement links TRBV5-1 to TRBJ2-7; 9 nucleotides align to TRBD1. The CDR3 loop spans 14 amino acids. The junction had 3 bases not matched to a gene; V was cut back by 0 bases and J by 5 bases. Germline V gene sequence: CDR1 SGHRS, CDR2 YFSETQ. CDR3 in amino acids: CASSLGTGANEQYF. In nucleotides, the CDR3 is TGCGCCAGCAGCTTGGGGACAGGGGCCAACGAGCAGTACTTC. Using reference TRBV5-1 and TRBJ2-7 for the parts outside the CDR3, the full variable domain is KAGVTQTPRYLIKTRGQQVTLSCSPISGHRSVSWYQQTPGQGLQFLFEYFSETQRNKGNFPGRFSGRQFSNSRSEMNVSTLELGDSALYLCASSLGTGANEQYFGPGTRLTVT.

This clone was counted a few times. The genes are TRBV7-9 and TRBJ2-3; 12 bases map to TRBD2. V lost 4 bases and J lost 1; bases outside the gene matches: 3. The germline gives CDR1 SEHNR, CDR2 FQNEAQ (reference sequence). The CDR3 is 16 amino acids. This CDR3 is CASSSGLAGRTDTQYF. Here the CDR3 DNA reads TGTGCCAGCAGCTCCGGACTAGCGGGGCGCACAGATACGCAGTATTTT.

V gene TRBV9 combines with J gene TRBJ2-1, with TRBD2 as a possible D gene (6 bases). CDR3 length equals 15 residues. Germline CDR1 and CDR2: SGDLS and YYNGEE. V lost 3 bases to trimming and J lost 0 bases, with 10 bases between them. The CDR3 DNA follows: TGTGCCAGCAGCGCGCGGGACTCCTCCTACAATGAGCAGTTCTTC. This gives the protein CASSARDSSYNEQFF.

The chain couples TRBV28 to TRBJ2-7; D call uncertain. Trimming cost V 6 bases and J 0 bases, with 15 bases left between them. This CDR3 is built from 15 residues. In germline, CDR1 is MDHEN, CDR2 SYDVKM. This chain's CDR3 is CASSVVKGSSYEQYF. The CDR3 coding sequence is TGTGCCAGCAGCGTAGTCAAGGGTAGCTCCTACGAGCAGTACTTC.

V gene TRBV30 combines with J gene TRBJ2-2; unclear D gene. From germline, CDR1 is GTSNPN and CDR2 SVGIG (reference sequence). V was clipped by 1 base and J by 5 bases, with 5 bases between them. The length of the CDR3 is 12 residues. The CDR3 sequence: CAWSGVTGELFF. The DNA for the CDR3 is TGTGCCTGGAGTGGGGTTACCGGGGAGCTGTTTTTT.

The chain combines TRBV5-1 with TRBJ1-1, with 8 bases matching TRBD1. The germline gives CDR1 SGHRS, CDR2 YFSETQ. The V segment lost 4 bases and the J segment 1 base; nucleotides outside the gene matches: 3. This CDR3 has 14 amino acids. CDR3 coding DNA: TGCGCCAGCAGCCGACAGGGGCAGAACACTGAAGCTTTCTTT. This codes for CASSRQGQNTEAFF.

V and J are TRBV6-5 and TRBJ1-3, with 9 positions matching TRBD1. The CDR3 spans 14 residues. The V gene's germline CDR1 is MNHEY and CDR2 SVGAGI. Germline trimming cut 1 base from V and 8 bases from J; bases unmatched to any gene: 3. Here the CDR3 reads CASSYLDRGHTIYF. For the CDR3, the DNA is TGTGCCAGCAGTTACTTGGACAGGGGCCACACCATATATTTT.

This chain joins TRBV5-6 and TRBJ2-3, with D perhaps matching TRBD1 (6 bases). V lost 4 bases and J 1 base, leaving 13 bases between the germline ends. CDR1 is SGHDT, CDR2 YYEEEE, per germline. The CDR3 is made up of 15 amino acids. The chain's CDR3 is CASSRGDKGTDTQYF. CDR3 nucleotide sequence: TGTGCCAGCAGCAGAGGGGACAAAGGCACAGATACGCAGTATTTT.

The count of this clone is one. The V call is TRBV15, the J call TRBJ2-3; 13 nucleotides align to TRBD2. This CDR3 spans 16 amino acids. CDR1 is LNHNV, CDR2 YYDKDF, per germline (reference sequence). V was clipped by 4 bases and J by 6 bases; unmatched bases: 7. The CDR3: CATSTGLAGAWDTQYF. As DNA, the CDR3 is TGTGCCACCAGCACCGGACTAGCGGGGGCGTGGGATACGCAGTATTTT.

This sequence joins TRBV5-6 and TRBJ2-7; no firm D call. V lost 5 bases, J lost 10 bases, and 10 bases lay in between. The CDR3 runs to 10 residues. Germline loops: CDR1 SGHDT, CDR2 YYEEEE. The CDR3 sequence is CASSPGPQYF. DNA of the CDR3: TGTGCCAGCAGTCCGGGCCCTCAGTACTTC.

The CDR3 DNA is TGTGCCAGCAAGCCCGCCGGGAAGACGAATGAGCAGTTCTTC. It is translated as CASKPAGKTNEQFF. V gene TRBV2 combines with J gene TRBJ2-1; tentatively, D is TRBD2 (5 bases). V shed 7 bases and J shed 7 bases, with 17 bases lying between them. The CDR3 consists of 14 residues. Germline CDR1 and CDR2: SNHLY and FYNNEI.

The rearrangement joins TRBV2 to TRBJ1-2, with D perhaps TRBD1 (5 bases). V lost 3 bases, J lost 4 bases, and 12 bases lay in between. The CDR3 has 14 residues. Germline V CDR1 and CDR2: SNHLY, FYNNEI. The CDR3, as DNA: TGTGCCAGCAGTGATTACCGACAGACCTATGGCTACACCTTC. Protein sequence: CASSDYRQTYGYTF.

Remarks on this clone: Relative to the germline gene, one junction end is altered; a read error may explain this. V usage is TRBV12-5 and J usage is TRBJ2-1; 10 nucleotides match TRBD2. Looked up from germline, CDR1 is LGHNT and CDR2 is FRNRAP. The CDR3 has 13 amino acids. CDR3 residues: CASGLEGTSGKIF. The CDR3 DNA reads TGTGCTAGTGGTTTGGAAGGAACTAGCGGGAAAATCTTC.

The rearrangement joins TRBV5-4 to TRBJ1-6, with a tentative D call TRBD1 (5 bases). Germline V gives CDR1 SGHNT, CDR2 YYREEE (reference sequence). The CDR3 extends over 17 amino acids. V was trimmed by 3 bases and J by 6 bases, leaving 19 bases between them. CDR3 sequence: CASSWTLDPSGNSPLHF. CDR3 coding DNA: TGTGCCAGCAGCTGGACACTGGACCCATCTGGTAATTCACCCCTCCACTTT. Full variable domain (outside the CDR3, taken from reference TRBV5-4 and TRBJ1-6): ETGVTQSPTHLIKTRGQQVTLRCSSQSGHNTVSWYQQALGQGPQFIFQYYREEENGRGNFPPRFSGLQFPNYSSELNVNALELDDSALYLCASSWTLDPSGNSPLHFGNGTRLTVT.

V usage is TRBV6-1 and J usage is TRBJ2-5; TRBD2 matches at 9 bases. The germline CDR1 and CDR2 sequences are MNHNS and SASEGT. The CDR3 has 15 residues. V gave up 2 bases and J gave up 5 bases; unmatched junction bases: 6. CDR3 in DNA: TGTGCCAGCAGTGAACCCGCGGGGGGGGGTGAGACCCAGTACTTC. It specifies CASSEPAGGGETQYF.

The CDR3 here is CASSRRASGRAFDYEQYF. CDR3 DNA sequence: TGTGCCAGCAGCCGCCGGGCTAGCGGGAGGGCCTTCGACTACGAGCAGTACTTC. The rearrangement uses TRBV14 and TRBJ2-7; 12 bases are a match to TRBD2. Germline CDR1 is SGHDN and CDR2 is FVKESK. Trimming removed 4 bases from V and 3 bases from J; junction bases left unmatched: 13. The CDR3 has 18 amino acids.

The chain carries TRBV11-2 and TRBJ2-7, with D possibly TRBD1 on 6 matching bases. CDR3 size: 15 residues. The V and J ends lost 1 base and 6 bases respectively, with 16 bases between them. Germline assignment: CDR1 SGHAT and CDR2 FQNNGV. CDR3 in amino acids: CASSLVPGATGEQYF. In nucleotides, the CDR3 is TGTGCCAGCAGCTTAGTGCCAGGGGCGACGGGCGAGCAGTACTTC.

This chain connects TRBV5-1 to TRBJ2-7; tentatively, D is TRBD1 (6 bases). The V end was cut by 0 bases, the J end by 5 bases, with 12 bases between. This CDR3 region has 14 residues. Germline CDR1 is SGHRS and CDR2 is YFSETQ. The CDR3 DNA is TGCGCCAGCAGCTTGGCCGCTCAGGGGAACGAGCAGTACTTC. Encoded protein: CASSLAAQGNEQYF.

This clone was found a few times. The chain uses TRBV7-2 and TRBJ1-2, with D unresolved. In germline, CDR1 is SGHTA, CDR2 FQGNSA. This CDR3 region has 15 residues. The V gene lost 0 bases and the J gene lost 5 bases, with 13 bases spanning the gap. The CDR3 DNA reads as TGTGCCAGCAGCTTAGCCCCGGGGAGAGGGTATGGCTACACCTTC. Protein: CASSLAPGRGYGYTF.

The V gene is TRBV7-9, the J gene TRBJ2-2; 10 nucleotides agree with TRBD1. The CDR3 contains 16 residues. V dropped 2 bases and J dropped 5; count of bases not matched to a gene: 5. Germline lookup yields CDR1 SEHNR and CDR2 FQNEAQ (reference sequence). CDR3 DNA: TGTGCCAGCAGCTTAACTCGGACAGGGGGGACCGGGGAGCTGTTTTTT. As protein: CASSLTRTGGTGELFF.